Following are 10 T cell receptor beta chains from one sample sequenced in a study of cytomegalovirus exposure and HLA in healthy donors. PCR used 60 Vbeta primers and 13 Jbeta primers. Clones were read by immunoSEQ multiplex PCR, and TCRdb kept only the in-frame ones, dropping some. The sample records about 160,000 clones, roughly four fifths being singletons. Sequencing was done on a sample of PBMCs. All receptors come from a woman aged 50 to 60 in good health and CMV-seronegative.

This chain connects TRBV5-8 to TRBJ1-3; D is ambiguous. Germline-derived CDR1 and CDR2 are SGHTS and YDEGEE. Trimming stripped 0 bases from V and 0 bases from J, with 10 bases between. There are 16 residues in the CDR3. The CDR3 loop reads CASSLGQDYSGNTIYF. The CDR3 bases are TGTGCCAGCAGCTTGGGGCAGGATTACTCTGGAAACACCATATATTTT.

The chain carries TRBV29-1 and TRBJ2-2; tentatively, D is TRBD2 (5 bases). Germline CDR1 is SQVTM and CDR2 is ANQGSEA. This CDR3 is 13 amino acids long. Trimming took 6 bases from V and 5 from J, leaving 13 bases between them. CDR3 coding DNA: TGCAGCGTGGCTTCCTCGGGAACCGGGGAGCTGTTTTTT. Translating it yields CSVASSGTGELFF.

This clone occurred once. The chain employs TRBV4-3 and TRBJ2-7; the D is unclear. V gave up 0 bases and J gave up 1 base, with 4 bases separating them. Germline assignment: CDR1 LGHNA and CDR2 YSLEER. The CDR3 length is 13 residues. Here the CDR3 reads CASSQEASYEQYF. CDR3 coding DNA: TGCGCCAGCAGCCAAGAAGCGTCCTACGAGCAGTACTTC.

This clone was observed a few times. This sequence joins TRBV11-3 and TRBJ2-3, with D tentatively TRBD2 (5 bases). Deletions cut 5 bases from V and 5 bases from J, with 14 bases between. The CDR3 length is 14 residues. Germline lookup yields CDR1 SGHNT and CDR2 YENEEA. CDR3 DNA: TGTGCCAGCAGCCTTAGTTTAGGAGGAGATACGCAGTATTTT. It translates to CASSLSLGGDTQYF.

This clone has a handful of counts. Germline is not matched at one junction end, which may reflect a read error. This chain joins TRBV5-1 and TRBJ2-7, with TRBD1 as a possible D gene (5 bases). This CDR3 has 14 residues. CDR1 is SGHRS, CDR2 YFSETQ, per germline. The CDR3, as DNA: TGCGCCAGCAGCGCCCTGGAAGGGGCCTACGAGCGGTACTTC. Amino acid sequence: CASSALEGAYERYF.

This rearrangement joins TRBV5-4 to TRBJ2-7, with 11 bases that match TRBD1. Germline CDR1 SGHNT, CDR2 YYREEE (reference sequence). The CDR3 spans 18 residues. The J segment lost 2 bases and the V segment lost 4 bases, leaving 14 bases of the junction unmatched. The DNA of the CDR3 is TGTGCCAGCAGCCCCCGGACAGGGGGCGTCGTCAGGACCTACGAGCAGTACTTC. This encodes CASSPRTGGVVRTYEQYF.

The rearrangement joins TRBV18 to TRBJ2-7, with 9 bases aligning to TRBD1. The ends lost 2 bases at V and 5 bases at J; junction bases unmatched: 4. CDR1 KGHSH and CDR2 LQKENI come from the germline V gene. The CDR3 has 14 residues. The CDR3 reads CASSPGTGSNEQYF. Written as DNA, the CDR3 is TGTGCCAGCTCACCAGGGACAGGGTCCAACGAGCAGTACTTC.

This chain links TRBV7-8 with TRBJ2-7; weak D call: TRBD1 (6 bases). The CDR3 consists of 14 residues. Trimming cost V 3 bases and J 5 bases, with 14 bases left between them. Germline CDR1 and CDR2: SGHVS and FQNEAQ. CDR3 coding DNA: TGTGCCAGCAGCTTTGACAGGTGGAATAACGAGCAGTACTTC. It yields the protein CASSFDRWNNEQYF. The complete variable domain, with remaining parts taken from reference TRBV7-8 and TRBJ2-7, reads GAGVSQSPRYKVAKRGQDVALRCDPISGHVSLFWYQQALGQGPEFLTYFQNEAQLDKSGLPSDRFFAERPEGSVSTLKIQRTQQEDSAVYLCASSFDRWNNEQYFGPGTRLTVT.

This clone has just one count. The V call is TRBV18, the J call TRBJ1-1; tentatively, D is TRBD1 (5 bases). CDR1 is KGHSH and CDR2 is LQKENI in the germline V gene. The CDR3 has 14 residues. V lost 0 bases and J 1 base, leaving 6 bases between the germline ends. This CDR3 reads CASSPPRANTEAFF. The CDR3, as DNA: TGTGCCAGCTCACCACCCAGGGCGAACACTGAAGCTTTCTTT. Combining the CDR3 with reference TRBV18 and TRBJ1-1 gives the whole variable domain NAGVMQNPRHLVRRRGQEARLRCSPMKGHSHVYWYRQLPEEGLKFMVYLQKENIIDESGMPKERFSAEFPKEGPSILRIQQVVRGDSAAYFCASSPPRANTEAFFGQGTRLTVV.

As for this clone: A junction boundary mismatches the germline segment, possibly from a read error. V is TRBV7-9 and J is TRBJ1-2; a weak D match, TRBD1 (6 bases). CDR3 length equals 12 residues. Germline lookup yields CDR1 SEHNR and CDR2 FQNEAQ (reference sequence). CDR3: CASSIPTGNILF. In DNA form, the CDR3 reads TGTGCCAGCAGCATCCCGACAGGCAACATCCTCTTC.